This entry concerns a single T cell receptor beta chain. What it recognizes is unknown. Both 60 Vbeta primers and 13 Jbeta primers went into the PCR. The table came from immunoSEQ multiplex PCR; TCRdb's copy has only in-frame clones and leaves some out. The sample holds 160,000 or so clones, 60% to 80% seen once. The sample is drawn from a study of cytomegalovirus exposure and HLA in healthy donors. Study at large: Approximately 170 million T cells yielded approximately 110 million unique TCR beta sequences in earlier analysis. HLA-typed donors contributed 65 million to 95 million unique TCRs, which were held in an early data release.

CDR3 length equals 16 residues. Looked up from germline, CDR1 is MNHNS and CDR2 is SASEGT. Trimming pared 4 bases from V and 4 bases from J, leaving 19 bases between. Findings and caveats of the study: When presence/absence was analysed, sequencing depth was taken to be roughly uniform across donors.

The chain couples TRBV6-1 to TRBJ1-1, with D tentatively TRBD1 (6 bases). Sequenced: PBMCs. This TCR came from a male donor in good health and CMV-seronegative. CDR3 nucleotides: TGTGCCAGCAGTGGAACAGGGATCATCCTGAGCACTGAAGCTTTCTTT. Its protein product is CASSGTGIILSTEAFF.